This is a list of T cell receptor beta chains from one sample in a study of human T cells and chemical hapten exposure. TCRdb itself ran the reads through MiXCR, one entry per CDR3 protein. The profile covers about 120,000 distinct CDR3 sequences, with roughly 8.5% appearing a single time and approximately 1.4% taken by the ten largest. The source material was whole blood. These TCRs come from a human donor in good health. Some clones in this sample may be carry-over from other donors' samples. The CDR3 runs from the conserved cysteine through the conserved F or W. The order of the fields is J gene, D gene, clone size, V gene, CDR3 protein, CDR3 DNA. D genes are given only for firm matches. Only some rows state a clone size, as once, few, many or a class for expanded clones.

j_gene: TRBJ2-1; d_gene: TRBD1; abundance: many; v_gene: TRBV25-1; CDR3aa: CASSDPGQGRDEQFF; CDR3nt: TGTGCCAGCAGTGATCCGGGACAGGGGAGGGATGAGCAGTTCTTC
j_gene: TRBJ2-2; d_gene: TRBD1; abundance: many; v_gene: TRBV6-5; CDR3aa: CASSYGQGNTGELFF; CDR3nt: TGTGCCAGCAGTTACGGACAGGGCAACACCGGGGAGCTGTTTTTT
j_gene: TRBJ1-1; d_gene: NA; abundance: many; v_gene: TRBV29-1; CDR3aa: CSVEAGVAFF; CDR3nt: TGCAGCGTTGAGGCCGGGGTGGCTTTCTTT
j_gene: TRBJ2-3; d_gene: TRBD1; abundance: few; v_gene: TRBV29-1; CDR3aa: CSVERDRAVDTQYF; CDR3nt: TGCAGCGTTGAGAGGGACAGGGCGGTAGATACGCAGTATTTT
j_gene: TRBJ2-2; d_gene: NA; abundance: NA; v_gene: TRBV7-9; CDR3aa: CASSLFGQNTGELFF; CDR3nt: TGTGCCAGCAGCTTATTCGGCCAGAACACCGGGGAGCTGTTTTTT
j_gene: TRBJ1-1; d_gene: TRBD1; abundance: many; v_gene: TRBV4-3; CDR3aa: CASSQGDRDQNTEAFF; CDR3nt: TGCGCCAGCAGCCAGGGGGACAGGGACCAGAACACTGAAGCTTTCTTT
j_gene: TRBJ1-1; d_gene: NA; abundance: NA; v_gene: TRBV11-3; CDR3aa: CASSRGGPTEAFF; CDR3nt: TGTGCCAGCAGCCGCGGGGGACCCACTGAAGCTTTCTTT
j_gene: TRBJ2-3; d_gene: TRBD1; abundance: NA; v_gene: TRBV5-1; CDR3aa: CASSPPGQGEDTQYF; CDR3nt: TGCGCCAGCAGCCCGCCGGGACAGGGGGAAGATACGCAGTATTTT
j_gene: TRBJ2-5; d_gene: TRBD1; abundance: many; v_gene: TRBV2; CDR3aa: CASSRTGLETQYF; CDR3nt: TGTGCCAGCAGTCGGACAGGGTTGGAGACCCAGTACTTC
j_gene: TRBJ2-1; d_gene: TRBD2; abundance: NA; v_gene: TRBV19; CDR3aa: CASTVLAGGSSYNEQFF; CDR3nt: TGTGCCAGCACCGTACTAGCGGGGGGTAGCTCCTACAATGAGCAGTTCTTC
j_gene: TRBJ2-6; d_gene: NA; abundance: NA; v_gene: TRBV7-9; CDR3aa: CASSLGTRGELSGANVLTF; CDR3nt: TGTGCCAGCAGCTTAGGGACGAGGGGGGAACTCTCTGGGGCCAACGTCCTGACTTTC
j_gene: TRBJ1-5; d_gene: NA; abundance: NA; v_gene: TRBV5-6; CDR3aa: CASSLEAGASNQPQHF; CDR3nt: TGTGCCAGCAGCTTGGAAGCAGGGGCGAGCAATCAGCCCCAGCATTTT
j_gene: TRBJ1-5; d_gene: TRBD1; abundance: many; v_gene: TRBV27; CDR3aa: CASSPGTAYSNQPQHF; CDR3nt: TGTGCCAGCAGTCCGGGGACAGCTTATAGCAATCAGCCCCAGCATTTT
j_gene: TRBJ2-5; d_gene: NA; abundance: few; v_gene: TRBV5-8; CDR3aa: CASSLGVGGNGKTQYF; CDR3nt: TGTGCCAGCAGCTTGGGCGTAGGGGGAAACGGGAAGACCCAGTACTTC
j_gene: TRBJ2-2; d_gene: TRBD2; abundance: few; v_gene: TRBV30; CDR3aa: CAWRLAGYTGELFF; CDR3nt: TGTGCCTGGAGGCTAGCGGGGTACACCGGGGAGCTGTTTTTT
j_gene: TRBJ2-3; d_gene: TRBD2; abundance: few; v_gene: TRBV27; CDR3aa: CASSLSGIRTDTQYF; CDR3nt: TGTGCCAGCAGTCTTAGCGGGATACGCACAGATACGCAGTATTTT
j_gene: TRBJ1-1; d_gene: NA; abundance: NA; v_gene: TRBV3-1; CDR3aa: CASSQSGGTEAFF; CDR3nt: TGTGCCAGCAGCCAATCCGGGGGCACTGAAGCTTTCTTT
j_gene: TRBJ2-7; d_gene: TRBD1; abundance: many; v_gene: TRBV6-2/TRBV6-3; CDR3aa: CASTSRTGNEQYF; CDR3nt: TGTGCCAGCACCTCCCGGACAGGGAACGAGCAGTACTTC
j_gene: TRBJ2-5; d_gene: NA; abundance: few; v_gene: TRBV5-1; CDR3aa: CASSFQGPETQYF; CDR3nt: TGCGCCAGCAGCTTCCAGGGGCCGGAGACCCAGTACTTC
j_gene: TRBJ2-7; d_gene: NA; abundance: few; v_gene: TRBV5-1; CDR3aa: CASSLEPSTYEQYF; CDR3nt: TGCGCCAGCAGCTTGGAACCCTCCACCTACGAGCAGTACTTC
j_gene: TRBJ2-1; d_gene: NA; abundance: few; v_gene: TRBV19; CDR3aa: CASSFRVWDNEQFF; CDR3nt: TGTGCCAGTAGTTTCAGGGTCTGGGACAATGAGCAGTTCTTC
j_gene: TRBJ2-7; d_gene: NA; abundance: many; v_gene: TRBV7-9; CDR3aa: CASSSALGPRAGEQYF; CDR3nt: TGTGCCAGCAGCTCAGCCCTGGGACCGAGGGCGGGCGAGCAGTACTTC
j_gene: TRBJ2-3; d_gene: NA; abundance: NA; v_gene: TRBV7-9; CDR3aa: CASSLRVGTDTQYF; CDR3nt: TGTGCCAGCAGCTTGCGGGTAGGCACAGATACGCAGTATTTT
j_gene: TRBJ2-7; d_gene: NA; abundance: few; v_gene: TRBV19; CDR3aa: CASSISGGVLSEQYF; CDR3nt: TGTGCCAGTAGTATAAGTGGGGGCGTACTATCCGAGCAGTACTTC
j_gene: TRBJ2-7; d_gene: TRBD2; abundance: many; v_gene: TRBV10-3; CDR3aa: CAARRGGGGRSYEQYF; CDR3nt: TGTGCCGCCCGGCGGGGGGGAGGGGGAAGATCCTACGAGCAGTACTTC
j_gene: TRBJ2-3; d_gene: TRBD2; abundance: NA; v_gene: TRBV11-3; CDR3aa: CASSSGGRARQYF; CDR3nt: TGTGCCAGCAGCTCGGGAGGTCGGGCTAGGCAGTATTTT
j_gene: TRBJ2-1; d_gene: TRBD2; abundance: few; v_gene: TRBV7-8; CDR3aa: CASSSQMLAGVVNEQFF; CDR3nt: TGTGCCAGCAGCTCCCAAATGTTAGCGGGAGTGGTCAATGAGCAGTTCTTC
j_gene: TRBJ2-1; d_gene: TRBD2; abundance: many; v_gene: TRBV19; CDR3aa: CATSTGTRSHNEQFF; CDR3nt: TGTGCCACCTCGACCGGGACTAGAAGCCACAATGAGCAGTTCTTC
j_gene: TRBJ2-7; d_gene: NA; abundance: NA; v_gene: TRBV11-2; CDR3aa: CASSLGPGHSYEQYF; CDR3nt: TGTGCCAGCAGCTTAGGTCCAGGCCACTCCTACGAGCAGTACTTC
j_gene: TRBJ2-7; d_gene: NA; abundance: NA; v_gene: TRBV9; CDR3aa: CASSVGVSAYEQYF; CDR3nt: TGTGCCAGCAGCGTAGGGGTTTCCGCCTACGAGCAGTACTTC
j_gene: TRBJ2-2; d_gene: NA; abundance: NA; v_gene: TRBV25-1; CDR3aa: CASSEYKGAATGELFF; CDR3nt: TGTGCCAGCAGTGAATATAAAGGGGCCGCCACCGGGGAGCTGTTTTTT
j_gene: TRBJ2-5; d_gene: NA; abundance: NA; v_gene: TRBV29-1; CDR3aa: CSVVSGMETQYF; CDR3nt: TGCAGCGTTGTTTCGGGGATGGAGACCCAGTACTTC
j_gene: TRBJ2-5; d_gene: NA; abundance: many; v_gene: TRBV20-1; CDR3aa: CSARRTQETQYF; CDR3nt: TGCAGTGCTCGACGGACCCAAGAGACCCAGTACTTC
j_gene: TRBJ2-5; d_gene: TRBD2; abundance: many; v_gene: TRBV5-4; CDR3aa: CASSLYLAGSGETQYF; CDR3nt: TGTGCCAGCAGCTTGTACCTAGCGGGAAGCGGTGAGACCCAGTACTTC
j_gene: TRBJ2-3; d_gene: TRBD2; abundance: NA; v_gene: TRBV7-9; CDR3aa: CAIAGDTDTQYF; CDR3nt: TGTGCCATTGCGGGAGACACAGATACGCAGTATTTT